This TCR beta chain was retrieved from a study of T cell responses to AZD1222 COVID-19 vaccine (dated by TCRdb to the early 2020s). For the study in its entirety: A total of just over 230 trial participants underwent TCR sequencing, of whom around 200 received two doses of AZD1222 and about 25 received two doses of the MenACWY control vaccine. Trial participants were enrolled into age subgroups of 18-55, 56-69 and 70-plus years, which contained approximately 150, 28 and 58 TCR-sequenced participants, respectively.

From cysteine to phenylalanine, the CDR3 is 13 amino acids long. Only the CDR3 region is kept as DNA, spanning 39 bases read in frame from base 1. V was cut back by 4 bases and J by 6 bases, leaving a gap of 11 bases between them. Taken from the germline V gene (reference sequence), the CDR1 and CDR2 loops are LNHDA and SQIVND. Details on this clone: The specificity of this receptor is unknown. No clone much larger than this one lies a single base away; base qualities are absent.

The label giving this sample's time point can be read as: about 28 days (+/-7) after the second vaccine dose. AZD1222 recipients with second doses at about 4 weeks or about 12 weeks were pooled, because spike-specific TCR depth and breadth did not differ between schedules. Samples from vaccinated people were obtained from the UK trials COV001 and COV002, which included a single-blind randomized controlled phase 2/3 trial of AZD1222 (ChAdOx1 nCoV-19) in healthy adults. For TCRbeta chain sequencing, PBMC samples were collected from trial participants at day 0 and at day 28 after the second dose. Results the study describes overall, beyond this receptor: After two AZD1222 doses, spike-specific TCR breadth and depth were significantly higher than at day 0 and than in MenACWY recipients. CD4 TCRs associated with the vaccine covered the entire spike protein, and the dominant responses were in regions 160-218 and 743-854. Conclusions about previously exposed vaccinees are limited, since just a handful of AZD1222 recipients were seropositive for SARS-CoV-2 at baseline. The 56-69-year group was small, and its depth increase did not reach significance, likely because of low power. Most participants were white British and females outnumbered males, and the authors suggested that clonal diversity may have been underestimated. Reportedly, close to half of the unique spike-specific TCRs recognized epitopes lying outside the regions that are mutated in the B.1.351 and B.1.1.7 variants. No day 14 peak-response samples were available, so repertoires were characterized only after the peak T cell response.

The CDR3 regions of human TCRbeta chains were analyzed by immunosequencing. As for the authors' bioinformatics: TCRs in the repertoires were compared against a reference library of SARS-CoV-2-specific TCRs that had been generated with the MIRA antigen-specificity platform. Breadth meant the fraction of unique TCRs that were SARS-CoV-2-associated, whereas depth meant the fraction of total T cells that were SARS-CoV-2-associated. Using the MIRA data, each spike-specific TCR was mapped to the spike region that the TCR reacts to and placed in a CD4 or CD8 class. Log10-transformed breadth and depth values were compared by one-way ANOVA with Sidak's multiple comparisons tests. TCRdb limited this immuneACCESS table to in-frame rearrangements with V and J called. A share of clones is missing; checked studies link under half to unresolved V genes, and the rest is unexplained. The V and J calls and clone size are taken from that table; D and trimming were inferred from the DNA. The sample includes 95,000 to 100,000 clones, with roughly 90% observed a single time. The biggest ten clones account for about 17% of the sample.

The rearrangement combines TRBV19 with TRBJ2-3; TRBD2 is a possible D gene, resting on 6 matching bases. Sequencing was performed on peripheral blood, taken 28 days after the second AZD1222 dose. The TCR sequence derives from an adult who received the AZD1222 COVID-19 vaccine. The CDR3 has the sequence CASSSGELDTQYF. The nucleotides are TGTGCCAGTAGTAGCGGGGAATTGGATACGCAGTATTTT.